The next 8 T cell receptor beta chains were all read from a single sample in a study of Tregs in tolerant kidney transplant recipients. The data were produced by immunoSEQ multiplex PCR, yet TCRdb's version contains in-frame clones alone and is incomplete. This table holds roughly 50,000 clones. The sample was CD4+ T cells from blood, taken before the transplant. All receptors come from a human donor who received a combined kidney and bone marrow transplant.

The CDR3 is CASSRDRGLTEAFF. The part of the CDR3 DNA that was read is TGTGCCAGCTCACGGGACAGGGGGCTCACTGAA. The V call is TRBV18, the J call TRBJ1-1; TRBD1 matches at 12 bases. Sequencing ends 3 residues short of the CDR3 end; the germline J gene provides the rest. This CDR3 comprises 14 residues. Germline CDR1 and CDR2: KGHSH and LQKENI. Trimming cost V 4 bases and J 4 bases; bases outside gene matches: 1.

In the case of this clone: With the read ending 3 residues before the CDR3 end, the germline J gene is used to fill in that end. The chain couples TRBV2 to TRBJ2-2; TRBD2 aligns across 8 bases. CDR3 length: 14 amino acids. J was trimmed by 1 base and V by 7 bases; bases with no gene match: 2. Germline CDR1 reads SNHLY; CDR2 reads FYNNEI. The CDR3 region is CASMSGRNTGELFF. The CDR3 DNA, read in part, is TGTGCCAGCATGAGCGGGAGGAACACCGGGGAG.

Comments on this clone: The CDR3 end lies 3 residues beyond the end of the read and is filled in from the germline J gene. This chain uses TRBV30 with TRBJ1-3; D is perhaps TRBD1 (6 bases). The CDR3 has 14 amino acids. The V and J ends lost 1 base and 2 bases respectively, with 9 bases between them. In germline, CDR1 is GTSNPN, CDR2 SVGIG (reference sequence). Partial CDR3 DNA: TGTGCCTGGAGTGCCGGGACAACTGGAAACACC. This sequence encodes CAWSAGTTGNT. The full CDR3 reads CAWSAGTTGNTIYF.

Comments on this clone: The CDR3 goes on 3 residues after the read ends, and that part is filled in from the germline J gene. V is TRBV5-1 and J is TRBJ1-3; 10 bases match TRBD1. This CDR3 region has 16 residues. V trimming: 4 bases; J trimming: 5 bases; junction bases outside the gene matches: 9. Germline loops: CDR1 SGHRS, CDR2 YFSETQ. The CDR3 reads CASSTRTGGARNTIYF. CDR3 bases read: TGCGCCAGCAGCACCCGGACAGGGGGTGCTCGAAACACC.

Of note for this clone: The observed sequence ends 3 residues before the CDR3 terminus, with the missing tail filled in from the germline J gene. The rearrangement joins TRBV2 to TRBJ1-5, with 8 nucleotides matching TRBD1. The V gene's germline CDR1 is SNHLY and CDR2 FYNNEI. The CDR3 extends over 14 amino acids. Germline trimming cut 4 bases from V and 5 bases from J; bases unmatched to any gene: 4. CDR3 DNA, as far as it was read: TGTGCCAGCAGTGCGGGCAGGGGGCATCAGCCC. Protein: CASSAGRGHQP. The whole CDR3 sequence reads CASSAGRGHQPQHF. Together with reference TRBV2 and TRBJ1-5, the CDR3 gives the full variable domain: EPEVTQTPSHQVTQMGQEVILRCVPISNHLYFYWYRQILGQKVEFLVSFYNNEISEKSEIFDDQFSVERPDGSNFTLKIRSTKLEDSAMYFCASSAGRGHQPQHFGDGTRLSIL.

About this clone: The CDR3 end is not reached by the read, which stops 3 residues before it; the germline J gene fills it in. The V gene is TRBV7-9, the J gene TRBJ2-7, with 7 bases lining up with TRBD1. Germline CDR1 and CDR2: SEHNR and FQNEAQ (reference sequence). The CDR3 contains 12 residues. After removal of 5 bases from V and 6 bases from J, the junction contained 4 bases not matched to a gene. Incomplete CDR3 DNA: TGTGCCAGCAGCGCCACAGGGGCCGAG. It is translated as CASSATGAE. The CDR3, in full, reads CASSATGAEQYF.

Comment on this clone: The CDR3 goes on 3 residues after the read ends, and that part is filled in from the germline J gene. The chain employs TRBV19 and TRBJ1-1; 8 nucleotides line up with TRBD1. CDR3 size: 19 residues. The germline gives CDR1 LNHDA, CDR2 SQIVND (reference sequence). Losses at the gene ends were 0 bases for V and 0 bases for J; bases not matched to a gene: 12. The chain's CDR3 is CASSIEGRGRGYMNTEAFF. The part of the CDR3 DNA that was read is TGTGCCAGTAGTATAGAGGGCAGGGGGCGCGGGTACATGAACACTGAA.

A note on this clone: The CDR3 end falls 3 residues outside the read, so it is completed with the germline J gene. The chain carries TRBV30 and TRBJ1-6, with a tentative D call TRBD1 (6 bases). Germline values: CDR1 GTSNPN, CDR2 SVGIG (reference sequence). The V end lost 8 bases, the J end lost 9 bases, and 17 bases lay between the germline ends. The CDR3 sequence is 13 residues long. CDR3 bases read: TGTGCCCGGGGAAGCCACAGGGCTTCACCC. It translates to CARGSHRASP. The full CDR3 protein reads CARGSHRASPLHF.